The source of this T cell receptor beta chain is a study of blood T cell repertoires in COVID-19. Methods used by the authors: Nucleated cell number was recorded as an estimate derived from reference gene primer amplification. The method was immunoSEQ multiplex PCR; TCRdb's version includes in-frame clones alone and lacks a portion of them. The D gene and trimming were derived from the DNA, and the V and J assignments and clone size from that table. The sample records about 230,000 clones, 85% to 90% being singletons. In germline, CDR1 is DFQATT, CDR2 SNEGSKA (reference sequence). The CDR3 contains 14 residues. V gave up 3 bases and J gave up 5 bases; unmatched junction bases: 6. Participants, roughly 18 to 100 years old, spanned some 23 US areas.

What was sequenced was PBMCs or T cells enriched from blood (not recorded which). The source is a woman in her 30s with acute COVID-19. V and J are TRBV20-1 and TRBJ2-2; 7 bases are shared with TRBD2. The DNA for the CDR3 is TGCAGTGCTAGTATCCAGCGGGGTACCGGGGAGCTGTTTTTT. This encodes CSASIQRGTGELFF.